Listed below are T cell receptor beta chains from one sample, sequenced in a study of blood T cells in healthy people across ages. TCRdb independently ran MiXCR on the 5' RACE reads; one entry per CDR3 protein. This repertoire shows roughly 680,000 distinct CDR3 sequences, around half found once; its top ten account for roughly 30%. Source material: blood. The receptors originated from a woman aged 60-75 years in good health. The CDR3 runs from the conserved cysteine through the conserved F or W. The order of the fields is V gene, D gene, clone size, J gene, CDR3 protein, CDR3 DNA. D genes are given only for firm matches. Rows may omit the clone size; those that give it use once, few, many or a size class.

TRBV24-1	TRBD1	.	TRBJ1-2	CATSDRTGDSGGYTF	TGTGCCACCAGTGACCGGACAGGGGATAGTGGTGGCTACACCTTC
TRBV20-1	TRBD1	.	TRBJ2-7	CSASHDRGRLEQYF	TGCAGTGCTAGCCACGACAGGGGACGTCTCGAGCAGTACTTC
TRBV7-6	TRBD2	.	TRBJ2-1	CASSLVAGVNEQFF	TGTGCCAGCAGCTTAGTTGCGGGAGTTAATGAGCAGTTCTTC
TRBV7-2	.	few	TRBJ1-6	CASSSRRATSPLHF	TGTGCCAGCAGCTCCCGTCGGGCCACTTCACCCCTCCACTTT
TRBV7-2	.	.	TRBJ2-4	CASSFLQRTPIGNIQYF	TGTGCCAGCAGCTTCCTGCAACGGACACCAATAGGGAACATTCAGTACTTC
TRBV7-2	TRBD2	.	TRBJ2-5	CARSPPSGRAEETQYF	TGTGCCCGCAGCCCCCCTAGCGGGAGGGCCGAAGAGACCCAGTACTTC
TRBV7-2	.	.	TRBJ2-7	CASSGQSTFEQYF	TGTGCCAGCAGCGGGCAGTCGACCTTCGAGCAGTACTTC
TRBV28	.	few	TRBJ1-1	CASRVSGRNTEAFF	TGTGCCAGCAGAGTTTCGGGCAGGAACACTGAAGCTTTCTTT
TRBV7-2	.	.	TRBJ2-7	CASSPVPNSYEQYF	TGTGCCAGCAGTCCTGTCCCAAACTCCTACGAGCAGTACTTC
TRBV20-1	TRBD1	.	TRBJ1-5	CSATTGAGSQPQHF	TGCAGTGCAACCACAGGGGCAGGGAGTCAGCCCCAGCATTTT
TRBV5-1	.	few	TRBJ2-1	CASSSTSPTYNEQFF	TGCGCCAGCAGCTCAACTAGCCCCACCTACAATGAGCAGTTCTTC